This TCR beta chain was retrieved from a study of blood T cell repertoires in COVID-19. Background on the study: Acute and convalescent COVID-19 specimens originated in the United States, Italy and Spain.

All enrollees were roughly 18 to 89 years old and from 20 to 30 US areas. In assigning cohorts, the study relied on participant-reported clinical history. Assay used: immunoSEQ multiplex PCR; TCRdb lists only in-frame clones, some missing. The sample lists roughly 150,000 clones; around 80% were seen once. The length of the CDR3 is 15 residues. Germline V CDR1 and CDR2: KGHDR, SFDVKD. V shed 9 bases, J shed 1 base, and the junction held 9 bases outside the gene matches. This TCR was recovered from a man between 65 and 85 years old who had been exposed to COVID-19. The rearrangement links TRBV24-1 to TRBJ2-3, with 7 bases lining up with TRBD2. Input material: PBMCs or T cells enriched from blood (not recorded which). CDR3 DNA: TGTGCCACCGGTCCGGCCAGCGGGGGCACAGATACGCAGTATTTT. Its translation is CATGPASGGTDTQYF.